This entry lists 16 T cell receptor beta chains sequenced from one sample in a study of T cells in tuberculosis. This sample's time point: new active TB diagnosis, blood taken before or within 7 days of starting treatment. Produced via immunoSEQ multiplex PCR; TCRdb's table is partial and in-frame only. The sample holds about 34,000 clones, 80% to 95% seen once. The material sequenced was PBMCs, taken at tuberculosis diagnosis. Receptors were obtained from an adult with tuberculosis.

This sequence joins TRBV11-2 and TRBJ2-3, with TRBD2 matching 8 bases. The V gene's germline CDR1 is SGHAT and CDR2 FQNNGV. The ends lost 2 bases at V and 2 bases at J; junction bases unmatched: 3. There are 15 residues in the CDR3. The CDR3 DNA reads as TGTGCCAGCAGCTTACTAGCGGGTCCCACAGATACGCAGTATTTT. Amino acids: CASSLLAGPTDTQYF.

V and J are TRBV18 and TRBJ1-1; D uncertain. The CDR3 totals 12 residues. V lost 6 bases and J lost 0, with 5 bases in between. Germline V lookup: CDR1 KGHSH, CDR2 LQKENI. Written as DNA, the CDR3 is TGTGCCAGCTCCTTCTTGAACACTGAAGCTTTCTTT. It yields the protein CASSFLNTEAFF.

This chain uses TRBV11-2 with TRBJ1-1, with D hard to call. The germline V gene encodes CDR1 SGHAT and CDR2 FQNNGV. V dropped 5 bases and J dropped 6 bases, with 10 bases sitting between them. The CDR3 runs to 12 residues. This CDR3 reads CASSLVRAEAFF. In DNA, the CDR3 is TGTGCCAGCAGCCTAGTGCGAGCTGAAGCTTTCTTT.

The genes are TRBV11-3 and TRBJ2-1; 9 positions match TRBD1. CDR1 and CDR2 from the germline V gene are SGHNT and YENEEA. CDR3 length equals 16 residues. The V and J ends lost 4 bases and 6 bases, in that order; junction bases with no gene match: 10. CDR3 DNA sequence: TGTGCCAGCAGCTCCCGCTGGGACAGGGATGGCAATGAGCAGTTCTTC. Translated: CASSSRWDRDGNEQFF. The whole variable domain, remainder taken from reference TRBV11-3 and TRBJ2-1, is EAGVVQSPRYKIIEKKQPVAFWCNPISGHNTLYWYLQNLGQGPELLIRYENEEAVDDSQLPKDRFSAERLKGVDSTLKIQPAELGDSAVYLCASSSRWDRDGNEQFFGPGTRLTVL.

This chain connects TRBV27 to TRBJ2-2, with TRBD2 matching 7 bases. The ends lost 0 bases at V and 5 bases at J; junction bases unmatched: 3. The CDR3 extends over 15 amino acids. CDR1 and CDR2 (germline): MNHEY, SMNVEV (reference sequence). CDR3 loop: CASSLSGEGTGELFF. In DNA form, the CDR3 reads TGTGCCAGCAGTTTATCGGGGGAGGGAACCGGGGAGCTGTTTTTT.

The chain uses TRBV9 and TRBJ2-7; the D gene is possibly TRBD2 (7 bases). Per the germline V gene, CDR1 is SGDLS and CDR2 is YYNGEE. The CDR3 runs 16 residues. The ends were cut back, 4 bases at V and 2 bases at J, with 19 bases in the middle. Written as DNA, the CDR3 is TGTGCCAGCAGCCCAGCAGGCGGGGGCCACACCTACGAGCAGTACTTC. Protein: CASSPAGGGHTYEQYF.

V and J are TRBV7-2 and TRBJ1-3, with D unclear. Germline V gives CDR1 SGHTA, CDR2 FQGNSA. This CDR3 spans 15 amino acids. V was cut by 5 bases and J by 0 bases, with 11 bases left in between. The CDR3: CASSNRASSGNTIYF. The CDR3 bases are TGTGCCAGCAGCAACCGAGCATCCTCTGGAAACACCATATATTTT.

This chain links TRBV6-5 with TRBJ1-2; no firm D call. The CDR3 runs 12 residues. Looked up from germline, CDR1 is MNHEY and CDR2 is SVGAGI. V gave up 5 bases and J gave up 6 bases, with 10 bases separating them. The CDR3 sequence: CASSPTLHGYTF. The CDR3, as DNA: TGTGCCAGCAGTCCTACCCTACATGGCTACACCTTC.

The CDR3 DNA is TGTGCCAGCAGTGAAGGGGAGGCCATTAGCACAGATACGCAGTATTTT. Its protein is CASSEGEAISTDTQYF. This chain links TRBV2 with TRBJ2-3, with D possibly matching TRBD2 (6 bases). V was shortened by 1 base and J by 0 bases, with 11 bases between the two germline ends. The germline CDR1 and CDR2 sequences are SNHLY and FYNNEI. The CDR3 extends over 16 amino acids.

V gene TRBV27 combines with J gene TRBJ2-2, with unresolved D. CDR3 length equals 12 residues. CDR1 and CDR2 (germline): MNHEY, SMNVEV (reference sequence). Trimming pared 5 bases from V and 6 bases from J, leaving 7 bases between. CDR3 in DNA: TGTGCCAGCAGTCCTCACTCCGGGGAGCTGTTTTTT. This codes for CASSPHSGELFF.

This rearrangement joins TRBV19 to TRBJ2-1; 9 bases match TRBD2. With 1 base clipped from V and 8 bases from J, the junction kept 0 bases outside the gene matches. The length of the CDR3 is 13 residues. Germline V gene data show CDR1 as LNHDA and CDR2 as SQIVND (reference sequence). The CDR3 protein is CASSIASGDEQFF. In nucleotides, the CDR3 is TGTGCCAGTAGTATAGCTAGCGGGGATGAGCAGTTCTTC.

The genes are TRBV4-1 and TRBJ1-2, with 9 bases aligning to TRBD1. This CDR3 is built from 14 residues. The germline CDR1 and CDR2 sequences are MGHRA and YSYEKL. Germline trimming cut 1 base from V and 8 bases from J; bases unmatched to any gene: 5. The CDR3 DNA follows: TGCGCCAGCAGCCAAGGCTCGGGACAGGGAGGCTACACCTTC. Its protein is CASSQGSGQGGYTF.

CDR3 sequence reads: CSGSETDSYGYTF. DNA of the CDR3: TGCAGCGGTTCCGAGACGGACTCCTATGGCTACACCTTC. The chain recombines TRBV29-1 with TRBJ1-2; D is unresolved. The V end lost 7 bases, the J end lost 4 bases, and 16 bases lay between the germline ends. The CDR3 is 13 amino acids. CDR1 and CDR2 from the germline V gene are SQVTM and ANQGSEA.

This sequence joins TRBV7-3 and TRBJ1-1, with D unclear. CDR3 length: 13 residues. CDR1 is SGHTA and CDR2 is FQGTGA in the germline V gene. Trimming took off 3 bases at V and 3 bases at J, with 8 bases between the two ends. CDR3 bases: TGTGCCAGCAGCTTTGGCGGGGACACTGAAGCTTTCTTT. Its protein product is CASSFGGDTEAFF.

J is TRBJ1-1 and V is TRBV10-3; 7 bases are shared with TRBD1. The CDR3 has 12 residues. The ends lost 7 bases at V and 2 bases at J; junction bases unmatched: 1. Germline loops: CDR1 ENHRY, CDR2 SYGVKD. The DNA for the CDR3 is TGTGCCATCAAGGGGGCTAACACTGAAGCTTTCTTT. It yields the protein CAIKGANTEAFF.

The chain recombines TRBV7-2 with TRBJ2-1, with 7 positions matching TRBD2. The germline V gene has CDR1 SGHTA and CDR2 FQGNSA. V gave up 4 bases and J gave up 12 bases; unmatched junction bases: 3. The CDR3 is made up of 11 amino acids. The CDR3 loop reads CASSSPGGQFF. For the CDR3, the DNA is TGTGCCAGCAGCTCCCCGGGGGGGCAGTTCTTC.